A selection of T cell receptor beta chains follows, all from one sample in a study of blood T cells in healthy people across ages. A single record per CDR3 protein comes from TCRdb applying MiXCR to the 5' RACE reads. The data hold around 1.1 million distinct CDR3 sequences, with around two fifths observed a single time. Material: blood. Receptor source: a young man in good health. CDR3s include the opening cysteine and the closing phenylalanine or tryptophan. D genes are given only for firm matches. For some rows the clone size is stated as once, few or many, or as a class when expanded; others skip it.

V gene	clone size	D gene	J gene	CDR3 protein	CDR3 DNA
TRBV7-2	NA	NA	TRBJ2-1	CASSLGRSYNEQFF	TGTGCCAGCAGCTTGGGGCGGTCCTACAATGAGCAGTTCTTC
TRBV5-1	few	TRBD2	TRBJ2-1	CASSAGTSGGFYNEQFF	TGCGCCAGCAGCGCGGGAACTAGCGGGGGGTTCTACAATGAGCAGTTCTTC
TRBV7-8	NA	NA	TRBJ1-1	CASSPRVAENTEAFF	TGTGCCAGCAGCCCCCGGGTTGCGGAGAACACTGAAGCTTTCTTT
TRBV10-3	few	NA	TRBJ1-2	CAISEEGGGYTF	TGTGCCATCAGTGAGGAGGGAGGTGGCTACACCTTC
TRBV5-1	few	NA	TRBJ2-1	CASSLAGSHYNEQFF	TGCGCCAGCAGCTTGGCAGGGTCCCATTACAATGAGCAGTTCTTC
TRBV20-1	NA	TRBD2	TRBJ2-5	CSAASSGGIQETQYF	TGCAGTGCTGCCTCCAGCGGGGGGATCCAAGAGACCCAGTACTTC
TRBV6-1	NA	NA	TRBJ2-3	CASSESGGQTDTQYF	TGTGCCAGCAGTGAATCTGGGGGTCAAACGGATACGCAGTATTTT
TRBV4-3	few	NA	TRBJ1-2	CASSQTSSRLGGYTF	TGCGCCAGCAGCCAAACATCGTCAAGGTTGGGTGGCTACACCTTC
TRBV2	NA	NA	TRBJ2-5	CASRVKTQYF	TGTGCCAGCAGAGTTAAGACCCAGTACTTC
TRBV5-1	NA	NA	TRBJ2-3	CASGLGGAGTDTQYF	TGCGCCAGCGGCCTAGGGGGGGCTGGCACAGATACGCAGTATTTT
TRBV20-1	few	TRBD1	TRBJ1-2	CSARDRPTGDYYGYTF	TGCAGTGCTAGAGACCGTCCGACAGGGGACTACTATGGCTACACCTTC
TRBV20-1	NA	TRBD2	TRBJ2-1	CSARDILAGGVDEQFF	TGCAGTGCTAGAGATATCCTAGCGGGGGGGGTTGATGAGCAGTTCTTC
TRBV18	NA	NA	TRBJ2-1	CASSPNLASSYNEQFF	TGTGCCAGCTCACCAAATTTAGCGAGCTCCTACAATGAGCAGTTCTTC
TRBV15	NA	NA	TRBJ1-2	CATSRQGPPSGYTF	TGTGCCACCAGCAGACAGGGACCTCCTAGTGGCTACACCTTC
TRBV6-5	NA	NA	TRBJ1-5	CASSDSGGSGNQPQHF	TGTGCCAGCAGTGACTCGGGGGGCTCGGGCAATCAGCCCCAGCATTTT
TRBV29-1	NA	NA	TRBJ1-2	CSVLSGGAGHYGYTF	TGCAGCGTTCTTAGCGGGGGGGCAGGGCACTATGGCTACACCTTC
TRBV25-1	NA	NA	TRBJ1-1	CASKKAGTNTEAFF	TGTGCCAGCAAGAAAGCCGGGACTAATACTGAAGCTTTCTTT
TRBV20-1	NA	TRBD1	TRBJ2-3	CSALGTGKDTQYF	TGCAGTGCCTTAGGGACAGGGAAGGATACGCAGTATTTT
TRBV7-9	few	TRBD1	TRBJ1-1	CASSLTGGRGTEAFF	TGTGCCAGCAGCTTGACAGGGGGCAGGGGCACTGAAGCTTTCTTT
TRBV6-5	NA	NA	TRBJ1-2	CASSYSQADTNYGYTF	TGTGCCAGCAGTTACTCGCAGGCCGATACTAACTATGGCTACACCTTC
TRBV14	NA	TRBD1	TRBJ1-2	CASSQGTGGAYGYTF	TGTGCCAGCAGCCAGGGCACAGGGGGTGCCTATGGCTACACCTTC
TRBV7-2	NA	NA	TRBJ1-5	CASGPPTGEYQPQHF	TGTGCCAGCGGTCCACCGACCGGGGAGTATCAGCCCCAGCATTTT
TRBV7-2	NA	NA	TRBJ2-3	CASSIDHTDTQYF	TGTGCCAGCTCGATAGACCACACAGATACGCAGTATTTT
TRBV29-1	NA	NA	TRBJ1-2	CSVGGGSNYGYTF	TGCAGCGTTGGTGGGGGATCAAACTATGGCTACACCTTC
TRBV12-5	NA	TRBD1	TRBJ1-4	CASGLAGQDNEKLFF	TGTGCTAGTGGTTTGGCGGGACAGGATAATGAAAAACTGTTTTTT
TRBV20-1	few	TRBD1	TRBJ1-4	CSASTGVNEKLFF	TGCAGTGCTTCGACAGGGGTTAATGAAAAACTGTTTTTT
TRBV2	NA	TRBD1	TRBJ2-7	CASKGRQGKYF	TGTGCCAGCAAGGGCCGACAGGGTAAGTACTTC
TRBV30	few	NA	TRBJ2-2	CAWSRLVSTGELFF	TGTGCCTGGAGTAGACTAGTTTCCACCGGGGAGCTGTTTTTT
TRBV6-6	NA	NA	TRBJ2-1	CTSTPDGRFKLGNEQFF	TGTACCAGCACCCCGGATGGTCGATTCAAGCTGGGCAATGAGCAGTTCTTC
TRBV6-2/TRBV6-3	NA	NA	TRBJ2-2	CATSFGPNTGELFF	TGTGCCACTTCCTTCGGACCGAACACCGGGGAGCTGTTTTTT
TRBV4-3	NA	NA	TRBJ1-2	CASSQDRESIYGYTF	TGCGCCAGCAGCCAAGATCGGGAATCGATATATGGCTACACCTTC
TRBV28	NA	NA	TRBJ2-1	CASSSTLSATRRSEQFF	TGTGCCAGCAGTTCGACCCTCTCAGCTACCCGGAGAAGTGAGCAGTTCTTC
TRBV12-3/TRBV12-4	few	TRBD2	TRBJ2-1	CASSGPAGGNYNEQFF	TGTGCCAGCAGTGGCCCAGCGGGGGGGAACTACAATGAGCAGTTCTTC
TRBV27	NA	NA	TRBJ1-2	CASSRMASGERGYTF	TGTGCCAGCAGTCGGATGGCGAGCGGGGAGAGGGGCTACACCTTC
TRBV3-1	NA	NA	TRBJ1-4	CASSQDPGIGNEKLFF	TGTGCCAGCAGCCAAGACCCAGGGATAGGTAATGAAAAACTGTTTTTT
TRBV30	NA	NA	TRBJ1-5	CAWSSGQEAGQPQHF	TGTGCCTGGAGTTCTGGCCAGGAGGCAGGTCAGCCCCAGCATTTT
TRBV6-2/TRBV6-3	NA	TRBD1	TRBJ1-2	CASSYASLTGGVYGYTF	TGTGCCAGCAGTTATGCCTCATTGACAGGGGGCGTCTATGGCTACACCTTC
TRBV27	NA	NA	TRBJ1-2	CASRNDRVGNGYTF	TGTGCCAGCAGGAATGATAGGGTCGGTAATGGCTACACCTTC
TRBV20-1	NA	NA	TRBJ1-5	CSAREPLSSQPQHF	TGCAGTGCTAGGGAGCCGTTGAGCAGTCAGCCCCAGCATTTT
TRBV3-1	NA	TRBD1	TRBJ1-6	CASSRSGQGAYNSPLHF	TGTGCCAGCAGCCGATCAGGACAGGGGGCGTATAATTCACCCCTCCACTTT
TRBV29-1	NA	NA	TRBJ2-5	CSVAGRDETQYF	TGCAGCGTTGCTGGCAGGGACGAGACCCAGTACTTC
TRBV12-3/TRBV12-4	few	NA	TRBJ1-2	CASGGVGYTF	TGTGCCAGCGGAGGGGTTGGCTACACCTTC
TRBV28	few	NA	TRBJ1-1	CASSFGRLDTEAFF	TGTGCCAGCAGTTTCGGCAGGTTGGACACTGAAGCTTTCTTT
TRBV3-1	few	TRBD2	TRBJ2-1	CASSQGQPGLAGNEQFF	TGTGCCAGCAGCCAAGGACAACCGGGACTAGCGGGGAATGAGCAGTTCTTC
TRBV20-1	few	NA	TRBJ1-4	CSARSRQPTNEKLFF	TGCAGTGCTAGATCCCGACAACCAACTAATGAAAAACTGTTTTTT
TRBV29-1	NA	NA	TRBJ2-5	CSLTAKETQYF	TGCAGCTTAACAGCAAAAGAGACCCAGTACTTC
TRBV20-1	NA	TRBD1	TRBJ1-5	CSARGDRASNQPQHF	TGCAGTGCTAGAGGAGACAGGGCGAGCAATCAGCCCCAGCATTTT
TRBV6-1	few	NA	TRBJ1-4	CASNKSGQEKLFF	TGTGCCAGCAATAAATCTGGACAGGAAAAACTGTTTTTT
TRBV3-1	NA	NA	TRBJ1-4	CASSRILQATNEKLFF	TGTGCCAGCAGCCGAATATTACAGGCAACTAATGAAAAACTGTTTTTT
TRBV20-1	NA	TRBD2	TRBJ2-1	CSARDRLAASYNEQFF	TGCAGTGCTAGAGATCGGCTAGCGGCCTCCTACAATGAGCAGTTCTTC
TRBV27	NA	NA	TRBJ1-2	CASNPGLSNYGHTF	TGTGCCAGCAACCCGGGACTCTCTAACTATGGCCACACCTTC
TRBV7-2	NA	NA	TRBJ1-3	CASSFLGTAGNTIYF	TGTGCCAGCAGTTTTTTGGGGACGGCTGGAAACACCATATATTTT
TRBV2	once	TRBD2	TRBJ2-3	CASVKERGADTQYF	TGTGCCAGCGTCAAAGAGCGGGGTGCAGATACGCAGTATTTT
TRBV2	NA	TRBD1	TRBJ2-7	CASSPEIEQGASYEQYF	TGTGCCAGCAGCCCCGAAATTGAACAGGGGGCATCCTACGAGCAGTACTTC
TRBV12-3/TRBV12-4	few	NA	TRBJ1-3	CASSLSISGNTIYF	TGTGCCAGCAGTTTATCCATCTCCGGAAACACCATATATTTT
TRBV4-1	NA	NA	TRBJ1-1	CASSQGDSFGYRTEAFF	TGCGCCAGCAGCCAAGGCGACAGTTTTGGCTATCGGACTGAAGCTTTCTTT
TRBV2	few	NA	TRBJ2-7	CASSETSDNEQYF	TGTGCCAGCAGTGAAACTTCGGACAATGAGCAGTACTTC